These T cell receptor beta chains were read from a single sample in a study of T cells expressing NK-cell markers. TCRdb processed the 5' RACE reads again and assigns one entry to each CDR3 protein, with no DNA. The sample has some 500,000 distinct CDR3 sequences, and its top ten clones hold roughly 1.4%. Sample: blood T cells: a sorted CD56 or NKG2C T cell subset, CD4+ or CD8+ T cells, or bulk PBMC T cells (not recorded which). The origin of the receptors is a woman aged 45-59 years in good health. Both conserved end residues are part of each CDR3.

len	j_gene	v_gene	CDR3aa
15	TRBJ1-4	TRBV6-5	CASSPGETYNEKLFF
17	TRBJ1-4	TRBV6-2/TRBV6-3	CASSYSGQGAPNEKLFF
14	TRBJ1-3	TRBV20-1	CSAKATVSGNTIYF
13	TRBJ1-6	TRBV6-6	CASTGIANSPLHF
19	TRBJ2-4	TRBV12-3/TRBV12-4	CASSPGSSGGGPGKNIQYF
13	TRBJ1-1	TRBV5-1	CASAGVGDTEAFF
16	TRBJ2-1	TRBV18	CASSPLGLAGGLEQFF
16	TRBJ2-3	TRBV18	CASSPPWGEDSDTQYF
12	TRBJ2-1	TRBV3-1	CASSLSDDKQFF
15	TRBJ2-7	TRBV20-1	CSASLGRTVSYEQYF
17	TRBJ2-5	TRBV5-1	CASSASGTSGVWETQYF
13	TRBJ2-7	TRBV21-1	CASSQREPYEQYF
13	TRBJ2-7	TRBV20-1	CSASTSGGAEQYF
15	TRBJ1-6	TRBV10-3	CAISLRQGLNSPLHF
14	TRBJ2-7	TRBV7-9	CASSLGLETYEQYF
13	TRBJ1-2	TRBV29-1	CSVFGREGYGYTF
15	TRBJ2-1	TRBV19	CASSKGTRWYNEQFF
14	TRBJ2-1	TRBV10-3	CASRPAGGDNEQFF
14	TRBJ2-3	TRBV4-1	CASSQAPKGDTQYF
16	TRBJ2-1	TRBV15	CATSPRDTSSYNEQFF
13	TRBJ2-7	TRBV7-2	CASSRQRDYEQYF
16	TRBJ2-2	TRBV2	CASSPGGRVRTGELFF
13	TRBJ2-1	TRBV5-1	CASSLVEGNEQFF
13	TRBJ2-7	TRBV12-3/TRBV12-4	CASKGGSRTEQYF
13	TRBJ1-3	TRBV6-5	CASSYSPGNTIYF
16	TRBJ1-1	TRBV7-6	CASSSSSQGGGTEAFF
15	TRBJ1-2	TRBV14	CASSQALDGYYGYTF
16	TRBJ1-5	TRBV6-5	CASRSSGTGWSGPQHF
13	TRBJ1-1	TRBV7-9	CASRDRTNTEAFF
14	TRBJ1-1	TRBV3-1	CASRHRGMNTEAFF
15	TRBJ2-1	TRBV7-8	CASSLVVTRYNEQFF
13	TRBJ1-4	TRBV12-3/TRBV12-4	CASSLRTAEKLFF
11	TRBJ2-3	TRBV7-6	CASSPANTQYF
17	TRBJ2-3	TRBV20-1	CSALPLGSGRAGDTQYF
14	TRBJ2-5	TRBV6-2/TRBV6-3	CASSAAGIQETQYF
16	TRBJ1-4	TRBV11-2	CASSPTGAAGDEKLFF
16	TRBJ1-3	TRBV5-1	CASSLVGQGTGNTIYF
14	TRBJ2-6	TRBV5-1	CASRGTTGANVLTF
14	TRBJ1-1	TRBV2	CASRTHRDRTEAFF
15	TRBJ2-2	TRBV28	CASRTFRGKYGELFF
15	TRBJ2-1	TRBV19	CASSIREVGNNEQFF
13	TRBJ2-1	TRBV5-1	CASSLPGVDEQFF
16	TRBJ2-7	TRBV5-8	CASSGSPGTWDYEQYF
14	TRBJ2-1	TRBV6-1	CASSWTRTYNEQFF
13	TRBJ1-2	TRBV19	CASSIQNNYGYTF
12	TRBJ2-5	TRBV29-1	CSVSRGMETQYF
14	TRBJ1-4	TRBV6-2/TRBV6-3	CASSYSGAGYPLFF
12	TRBJ2-1	TRBV6-5	CASSPRPGEQFF
13	TRBJ2-2	TRBV10-2	CASTLLTTGELFF
14	TRBJ1-5	TRBV6-2/TRBV6-3	CASSWGQVNQPQHF
14	TRBJ2-5	TRBV29-1	CSVETSGSYETQYF
13	TRBJ1-2	TRBV10-3	CAISPQGGNGYTF
13	TRBJ2-1	TRBV24-1	CATSDPDWKRQFF
17	TRBJ2-1	TRBV20-1	CSARENVASGAYNEQFF